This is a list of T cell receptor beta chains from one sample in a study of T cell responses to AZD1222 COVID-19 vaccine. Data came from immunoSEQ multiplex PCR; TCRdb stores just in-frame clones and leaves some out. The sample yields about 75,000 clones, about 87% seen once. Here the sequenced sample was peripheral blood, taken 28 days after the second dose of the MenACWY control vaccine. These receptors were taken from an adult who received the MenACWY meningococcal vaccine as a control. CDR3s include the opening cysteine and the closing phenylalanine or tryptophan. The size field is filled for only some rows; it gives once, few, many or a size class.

CASSSLDRVTSPLHF | TRBV7-2 | NA
CASSTRDRVSHGELFF | TRBV19 | NA
CAWSVQSAYEQYF | TRBV30 | NA
CASSQDSSSYNEQFF | TRBV5-1 | NA
CSVAREVSAEAFF | TRBV29-1 | NA
CATSRDLGGNTEAFF | TRBV15 | once
CASSEWGKGSEKLFF | TRBV25-1 | NA
CASSWIRRQVSYGYTF | TRBV7-2 | once
CASSYPTGRSNQPQHF | TRBV6-5 | NA
CASSLAGDGYTF | TRBV5-6 | once
CASSLPLAGVNTGELFF | TRBV4-1 | NA
CAWRTVGGTDTQYF | TRBV30 | NA
CASRQGPTEAFF | TRBV28 | NA
CASSLEGASGGQTGELFF | TRBV5-1 | NA
CASSPSSQGGGQPQHF | TRBV18 | NA
CASSLAGGADTQYF | TRBV7-3 | NA
CASSPRNIAGNTIYF | TRBV6-5 | NA
CASSLTVNYGYTF | TRBV12-3/TRBV12-4 | NA
CASSPEVANEKLFF | TRBV9 | NA
CASSLGQREVNTQYF | TRBV5-4 | NA
CASSIDAAGGQPQHF | TRBV19 | NA
CASGLIDTQYF | TRBV2 | NA
CSVEETSTQETQYF | TRBV29-1 | NA
CASSRDPGVGYTF | TRBV5-8 | NA
CASSQGQGGYTF | TRBV3-1/TRBV3-2 | NA
CAWSVVGTHKPEKLFF | TRBV30 | NA
CASNPQGASGGYTF | TRBV19 | NA
CASSIGVGLADYEQYF | TRBV19 | NA
CATSDTWGQETQYF | TRBV24-1 | NA
CASSEGSPHNQPQHF | TRBV6-1 | NA
CASSVGVSLNTEAFF | TRBV9 | NA
CASSYGGIRTGGSGYTF | TRBV7-8 | NA
CAWSLAGTTDTQYF | TRBV30 | NA
CAWREGASNQPQHF | TRBV30 | NA
CASSTHRGQRNQPQHF | TRBV21-1 | NA
CASSQDYNSPLHF | TRBV11-2 | NA
CASSQGGRGAYNEQFF | TRBV4-1 | NA
CAWNMELGETQYF | TRBV30 | once
CASSHPRADTQYF | TRBV6-6 | NA
CASSYSGGNTEAFF | TRBV5-1 | NA
CAGETGGSYEQYF | TRBV2 | NA
CASSYSGGTSTDTQYF | TRBV6-2/TRBV6-3 | NA
CASQGQGVYEQYF | TRBV7-2 | once
CASSLGEKLFF | TRBV5-6 | NA
CASSTRQASEAFF | TRBV7-8 | NA
CASSLRQGQPQHF | TRBV12-3/TRBV12-4 | NA